Each of the 24 T cell receptor beta chains below was sequenced from the same sample in a study of blood T cell repertoires in COVID-19. Generated by immunoSEQ multiplex PCR, the TCRdb table keeps only in-frame clones and is missing some. The data show over 85,000 clones, about 85% seen once. Sequencing used peripheral blood. These receptors came from a man older than 75 with acute or convalescent COVID-19.

The V call is TRBV28, the J call TRBJ1-1, with 8 bases matching TRBD1. The germline CDR1 and CDR2 sequences are MDHEN and SYDVKM. V gave up 4 bases and J gave up 0 bases; unmatched junction bases: 4. This CDR3 contains 15 residues. The CDR3 bases are TGTGCCAGCAGTTGGCGACAGGGGATGAACACTGAAGCTTTCTTT. Encoded protein: CASSWRQGMNTEAFF.

This clone was observed once. V usage is TRBV28 and J usage is TRBJ1-2; maybe TRBD1 (6 bases). The germline CDR1 and CDR2 sequences are MDHEN and SYDVKM. V was shortened by 7 bases and J by 6 bases, with 21 bases between the two germline ends. This CDR3 contains 15 residues. This chain's CDR3 is CASTPGQLFSDGYTF. CDR3 in DNA: TGTGCCAGCACCCCAGGACAGCTTTTTTCCGATGGCTACACCTTC.

The rearrangement uses TRBV30 and TRBJ2-5; 9 bases map to TRBD2. V was pared by 4 bases and J by 4 bases, with 7 bases of the junction left unmatched. The CDR3 is 14 residues long. The germline CDR1 and CDR2 sequences are GTSNPN and SVGIG (reference sequence). This CDR3 reads CAWTRHSGRETQYF. The CDR3 DNA reads as TGTGCCTGGACTAGACATAGCGGGAGAGAGACCCAGTACTTC.

The CDR3 nucleotides are TGTGCCAGCAGTCCGAGGACTAGCACGAATGAGCAGTTCTTC. It yields the protein CASSPRTSTNEQFF. V is TRBV6-5 and J is TRBJ2-1; 8 bases match TRBD2. Germline lookup yields CDR1 MNHEY and CDR2 SVGAGI. The CDR3 length is 14 residues. With V trimmed by 5 bases and J by 7 bases, 7 bases remained unmatched.

The chain carries TRBV24-1 and TRBJ2-3, with unresolved D. CDR1 is KGHDR and CDR2 is SFDVKD in the germline V gene. The V end lost 0 bases, the J end lost 1 base, and 7 bases lay between the germline ends. The CDR3 runs 15 residues. The DNA of the CDR3 is TGTGCCACCAGTGATTTGCTCCCTGGCACAGATACGCAGTATTTT. Translating gives CATSDLLPGTDTQYF.

V usage is TRBV7-2 and J usage is TRBJ2-7; TRBD2 agrees at 7 bases. This CDR3 contains 13 residues. The V gene end was trimmed by 5 bases and the J gene end by 3 bases; junction bases not matched to a gene: 4. Germline loops: CDR1 SGHTA, CDR2 FQGNSA. The CDR3 is CASSRRGVYEQYF. The CDR3 bases are TGTGCCAGCAGCCGACGGGGGGTCTACGAGCAGTACTTC.

This chain uses TRBV6-6 with TRBJ1-2; D is perhaps TRBD1 (6 bases). Germline V CDR1 and CDR2: MNHNY, SVGAGI (reference sequence). CDR3 length: 16 amino acids. Trimming left V 6 bases short and J 3 bases short, with 20 bases between. In nucleotides, the CDR3 is TGTGCCAGCAGGGAGGACAGTCGGCTTGTGGACTATGGCTACACCTTC. It yields the protein CASREDSRLVDYGYTF.

This chain links TRBV19 with TRBJ1-5; TRBD1 aligns across 8 bases. From germline, CDR1 is LNHDA and CDR2 SQIVND (reference sequence). The CDR3 extends over 15 amino acids. Trimming at V came to 5 bases and at J to 2 bases, leaving 5 bases not matched to a gene. The chain's CDR3 is CASSLTGAGNQPQHF. The CDR3 DNA sequence: TGTGCCAGTAGTTTGACAGGGGCCGGCAATCAGCCCCAGCATTTT.

The rearrangement joins TRBV4-2 to TRBJ1-1, with TRBD1 matching over 7 bases. V lost 4 bases to trimming and J lost 0 bases; unmatched junction nucleotides: 5. The CDR3 covers 15 residues. Per germline, CDR1 LGHNA and CDR2 YNFKEQ. In nucleotides, the CDR3 is TGTGCCAGCAGCCGAAAGGGACAGATGAACACTGAAGCTTTCTTT. Translated, it gives CASSRKGQMNTEAFF.

This sequence joins TRBV27 and TRBJ2-1, with 8 bases that match TRBD2. J gave up 5 bases and V 5 bases, and 8 bases lay outside the gene matches. From germline, CDR1 is MNHEY and CDR2 SMNVEV (reference sequence). The CDR3 spans 15 residues. The CDR3 sequence: CASSQSGLDNNEQFF. For the CDR3, the DNA is TGTGCCAGCAGTCAATCGGGACTAGACAACAATGAGCAGTTCTTC.

V is TRBV6-5 and J is TRBJ2-7, with D possibly matching TRBD2 (7 bases). CDR1 and CDR2 (germline): MNHEY, SVGAGI. The CDR3 is 15 amino acids. The V end was cut by 2 bases, the J end by 0 bases, with 11 bases between. The CDR3, as DNA: TGTGCCAGCAGTTACAGGGGGGGCCTCTCCTACGAGCAGTACTTC. Translation: CASSYRGGLSYEQYF.

On this clone: A junction boundary mismatches the germline segment, possibly from a read error. The gene calls are TRBV7-7 and TRBJ2-5; TRBD2 agrees at 7 bases. Germline V lookup: CDR1 SSHAT, CDR2 FNYEAQ (reference sequence). This CDR3 has 13 residues. CDR3 nucleotide sequence: TGTGCTAGCAGCTCGGGACTACAAGAGACCCAGTACTTC. Translation gives CASSSGLQETQYF.

This clone came up a few times. J is TRBJ2-1 and V is TRBV18; 12 positions agree with TRBD2. Germline CDR1 and CDR2: KGHSH and LQKENI. The length of the CDR3 is 17 residues. J was trimmed by 7 bases and V by 0 bases; bases with no gene match: 7. This CDR3 is CASSPPVLAGGRNEQFF. In nucleotides, the CDR3 is TGTGCCAGCTCACCACCGGTCCTAGCGGGAGGGCGGAATGAGCAGTTCTTC. The variable domain in full, completed from reference TRBV18 and TRBJ2-1, reads NAGVMQNPRHLVRRRGQEARLRCSPMKGHSHVYWYRQLPEEGLKFMVYLQKENIIDESGMPKERFSAEFPKEGPSILRIQQVVRGDSAAYFCASSPPVLAGGRNEQFFGPGTRLTVL.

CDR3 region: CASSEASGVTDTQYF. The CDR3 DNA follows: TGTGCCAGTAGTGAGGCTAGCGGGGTCACAGATACGCAGTATTTT. The rearrangement joins TRBV19 to TRBJ2-3, with 9 bases matching TRBD2. V lost 5 bases and J lost 2; bases outside the gene matches: 5. Germline V gene lookup returns CDR1 LNHDA and CDR2 SQIVND (reference sequence). The CDR3 totals 15 residues.

This clone was seen only once. The chain joins TRBV5-6 to TRBJ2-3; TRBD1 aligns across 8 bases. J lost 6 bases, V lost 5 bases, and 5 bases had no gene match. Germline assignment: CDR1 SGHDT and CDR2 YYEEEE. The CDR3 runs 13 residues. CDR3: CASRTDRADTQYF. The CDR3 DNA reads TGTGCCAGCAGGACGGACAGGGCGGATACGCAGTATTTT.

The gene calls are TRBV27 and TRBJ1-2; D not certain. Looked up from germline, CDR1 is MNHEY and CDR2 is SMNVEV (reference sequence). This CDR3 spans 15 amino acids. The V gene lost 0 bases and the J gene lost 6 bases, with 14 bases spanning the gap. The CDR3 loop is CASSLSEAYHDGYTF. CDR3 nucleotides: TGTGCCAGCAGTTTATCGGAGGCCTATCACGATGGCTACACCTTC.

This clone was seen a handful of times. The rearrangement joins TRBV14 to TRBJ1-2; TRBD1 aligns across 9 bases. CDR1 SGHDN and CDR2 FVKESK come from the germline V gene. V was pared by 4 bases and J by 6 bases, with 6 bases of the junction left unmatched. The CDR3 extends over 14 amino acids. CDR3 loop: CASSRTGQGDGYTF. CDR3 sequence (DNA): TGTGCCAGCAGCCGAACGGGACAGGGTGATGGCTACACCTTC.

This clone was seen a handful of times. The V and J genes are TRBV5-1 and TRBJ2-1; 7 nucleotides agree with TRBD1. This CDR3 is 14 amino acids long. J gave up 7 bases and V 3 bases, and 7 bases lay outside the gene matches. Germline V gene data show CDR1 as SGHRS and CDR2 as YFSETQ. In DNA form, the CDR3 reads TGCGCCAGCAGCTCTACTCAGGGGGAAAATGAGCAGTTCTTC. Translated: CASSSTQGENEQFF.

The chain links TRBV6-5 to TRBJ1-6; D is ambiguous. The V end lost 6 bases, the J end lost 6 bases, and 9 bases lay between the germline ends. Germline lookup yields CDR1 MNHEY and CDR2 SVGAGI. The CDR3 is 13 amino acids. The CDR3 here is CASSALGNSPLHF. The CDR3 DNA follows: TGTGCCAGCAGCGCACTCGGTAATTCACCCCTCCACTTT.

The chain couples TRBV10-1 to TRBJ2-1; a weak D match, TRBD1 (5 bases). Germline CDR1 reads WNHNN; CDR2 reads SYGVQD (reference sequence). CDR3 length: 12 residues. Deletions cut 8 bases from V and 7 bases from J, with 12 bases between. The CDR3 nucleotides read TGCGCCAGCGGGGCGTCCCGGAATGAGCAGTTCTTC. It is translated as CASGASRNEQFF.

Only a few counts were recorded for this clone. The CDR3 protein is CASTQGQQNTEAFF. DNA for the CDR3: TGTGCCAGCACCCAGGGACAGCAAAACACTGAAGCTTTCTTT. The chain is built from TRBV6-6 and TRBJ1-1; 7 bases align to TRBD1. CDR3 length equals 14 residues. The germline V gene encodes CDR1 MNHNY and CDR2 SVGAGI (reference sequence). Germline trimming cut 7 bases from V and 2 bases from J; bases unmatched to any gene: 7.

V usage is TRBV6-5 and J usage is TRBJ2-5; D is perhaps TRBD1 (5 bases). V lost 2 bases to trimming and J lost 5 bases, with 12 bases between them. The CDR3 covers 14 residues. Germline CDR1 MNHEY, CDR2 SVGAGI. CDR3 region: CASSYRPGRETQYF. DNA for the CDR3: TGTGCCAGCAGTTACCGGCCAGGGCGGGAGACCCAGTACTTC.

This chain uses TRBV14 with TRBJ2-3, with 13 bases aligning to TRBD2. The CDR3 has 19 residues. The trim removed 0 bases at V and 0 bases at J, leaving 6 bases unmatched. Germline V gene data show CDR1 as SGHDN and CDR2 as FVKESK. The CDR3 nucleotides are TGTGCCAGCAGCCAAGATCTACTAGCGGGAGGGGGAAGCACAGATACGCAGTATTTT. Its protein is CASSQDLLAGGGSTDTQYF.

V is TRBV5-5 and J is TRBJ2-2; 10 bases agree with TRBD2. This CDR3 has 18 residues. The germline gives CDR1 SGHKS, CDR2 YYEKEE (reference sequence). V was pared by 4 bases and J by 0 bases, with 9 bases of the junction left unmatched. This CDR3 is CASSPSGLANPNTGELFF. CDR3 nucleotides: TGTGCCAGCAGCCCGTCGGGACTAGCGAACCCGAACACCGGGGAGCTGTTTTTT.